This TCR beta chain was profiled in a study of blood T cell repertoires in COVID-19 (dated by TCRdb to 2018 to 2020). Describing the broader study: The collaborator samples originated in the United States, Italy and Spain and spanned the acute and convalescent phases of COVID-19. HLA class I and class II types, where available, came from metadata supplied by the sample provider rather than from assay-based typing. Samples were obtained from the ongoing ImmuneRACE study (first 160 participants) and from approximately 1,200 subjects provided by 6 global collaborators. Subjects who had been exposed to COVID-19, were actively infected with it, or had recovered from it provided the deeply sampled blood TCRbeta repertoires that made up the dataset. The material from the prospective study consisted of cDNA or gDNA derived from T cells, B-cell-depleted T cells, or PBMCs. The repertoires were made available in a free public database intended to serve as a resource for research on the immune response to SARS-CoV-2. Sample metadata almost always included a de-identified subject ID, COVID-19 status, age in years and sex. The paper as a whole reports these results and caveats: The amount of clinical and demographic metadata varied by source and participant and was provided uncurated.

Samples from volunteer blood donors who had recovered from COVID-19 were contributed by a second Seattle source. Each collaborating institution followed its own protocols to collect whole blood in K2EDTA tubes. Collaborator samples were shipped for TCRbeta analysis as frozen whole blood, isolated PBMCs, or DNA extracted from either sample type. V sheds 1 base and J sheds 4 bases, leaving 13 bases between their ends. CDR1 and CDR2, looked up from the germline V gene, are SGHTA and FQGTGA. The CDR3 goes from the cysteine to the phenylalanine over 15 residues. Left in the record is the CDR3 DNA by itself, 45 bases read in frame from the first base. This clone showed up just a few times. It has no known antigen specificity. No much larger clone exists at a distance of one base, and base qualities are not known. TCRbeta CDR3 regions were amplified from genomic DNA by means of the immunoSEQ Assay, a bias-controlled multiplex PCR. Under the source paper's analysis protocol: Nucleated cell counts per sample were estimated from amplification of reference gene primers within the assay. To quantify the absolute abundance of each unique TCRbeta CDR3 rearrangement, sequence reads were collapsed and filtered. For each sample, productive Simpson clonality was calculated by taking the square root of Simpson's diversity index across productive rearrangements. The table was pulled from immuneACCESS by TCRdb, which kept in-frame rearrangements only. Such tables lose some clones; where checked, under half of the loss comes from unresolved V genes, and the rest has no known cause. V, J and clone size are those of that table, while D and trimming were read from the DNA. The sample contains fewer than 250,000 clones, roughly 84% of them found a single time. Clones ranked in the top ten supply roughly 6.2% of the sample.

The chain is made from TRBV7-3 and TRBJ1-1, with the identity of the D gene unclear. The source material was peripheral blood. The clonotype originates from a woman in her forties who had recovered from COVID-19. The DNA sequence is given as TGTGCCAGCAGCTTAAAACCAGGACTCGGCACTGAAGCTTTCTTT. Its protein product is CASSLKPGLGTEAFF.